The entry below gives a single T cell receptor (beta chain) sequence along with its context. Antigen unknown. This sample was taken from a study of vaccination effects on CD4 cells after COVID-19. Data came from immunoSEQ multiplex PCR; TCRdb stores just in-frame clones and leaves some out. This table has approximately 16,000 clones, just under 70% appearing once. Sequencing followed a ViraFEST assay step that expanded antigen-specific CD4+ T cells with viral peptide pools. Investigators separated out CD4+ T cells once less than 11 days of culture had passed. The participants, recipients of two vaccine doses, got either BNT162b2 or mRNA-1273. CDR3 length: 15 amino acids. Germline-derived CDR1 and CDR2 are SGHAT and FQNNGV. Trimming at V came to 5 bases and at J to 7 bases, leaving 10 bases not matched to a gene.

The chain combines TRBV11-2 with TRBJ2-1; 8 bases align to TRBD2. The source of this sequence is a human donor who received a COVID-19 vaccine. The specimen comprised CD4+ T cells from PBMCs cultured with SARS-CoV-2 spike peptides, sampled after COVID-19 vaccination. CDR3 loop: CASSPRGASGNEQFF. CDR3 in DNA: TGTGCCAGCAGCCCTAGGGGGGCTAGCGGGAATGAGCAGTTCTTC.